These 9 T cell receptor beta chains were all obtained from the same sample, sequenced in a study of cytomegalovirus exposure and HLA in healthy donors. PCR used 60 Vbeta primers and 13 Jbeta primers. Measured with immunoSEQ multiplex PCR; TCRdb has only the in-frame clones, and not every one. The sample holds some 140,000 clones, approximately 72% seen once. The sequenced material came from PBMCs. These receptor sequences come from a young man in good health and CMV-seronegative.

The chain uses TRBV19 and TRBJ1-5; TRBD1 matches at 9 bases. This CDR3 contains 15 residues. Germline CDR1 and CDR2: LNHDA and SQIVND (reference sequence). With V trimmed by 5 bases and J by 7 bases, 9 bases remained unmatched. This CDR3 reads CASSYQGQGRQPQHF. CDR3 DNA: TGTGCCAGTAGTTATCAAGGACAGGGGAGGCAGCCCCAGCATTTT.

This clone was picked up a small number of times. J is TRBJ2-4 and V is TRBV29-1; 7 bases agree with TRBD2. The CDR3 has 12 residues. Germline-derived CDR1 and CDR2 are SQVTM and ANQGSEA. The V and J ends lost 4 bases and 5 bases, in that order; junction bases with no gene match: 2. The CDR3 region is CSVVAGENIQYF. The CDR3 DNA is TGCAGCGTTGTCGCGGGGGAAAACATTCAGTACTTC.

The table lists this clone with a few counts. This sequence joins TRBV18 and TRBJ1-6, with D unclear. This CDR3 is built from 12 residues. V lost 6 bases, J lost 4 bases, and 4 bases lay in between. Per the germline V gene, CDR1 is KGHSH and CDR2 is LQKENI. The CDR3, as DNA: TGTGCCAGCTCTCCGTATAATTCACCCCTCCACTTT. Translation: CASSPYNSPLHF. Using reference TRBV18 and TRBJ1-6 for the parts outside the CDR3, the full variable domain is NAGVMQNPRHLVRRRGQEARLRCSPMKGHSHVYWYRQLPEEGLKFMVYLQKENIIDESGMPKERFSAEFPKEGPSILRIQQVVRGDSAAYFCASSPYNSPLHFGNGTRLTVT.

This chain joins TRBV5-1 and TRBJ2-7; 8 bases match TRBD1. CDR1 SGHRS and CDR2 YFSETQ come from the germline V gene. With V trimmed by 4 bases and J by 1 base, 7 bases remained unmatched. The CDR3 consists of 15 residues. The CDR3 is CASSLGQAPSYEQYV. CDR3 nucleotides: TGCGCCAGCAGCCTGGGACAGGCCCCTTCCTACGAGCAGTACGTC.

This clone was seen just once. The CDR3 loop is CASSLTFGGQGSEKLFF. The CDR3 DNA reads as TGTGCCAGCAGCTTGACGTTCGGGGGGCAGGGTAGTGAAAAACTGTTTTTT. The chain combines TRBV11-2 with TRBJ1-4; D might be TRBD1 (6 bases). Germline V gives CDR1 SGHAT, CDR2 FQNNGV. The CDR3 has 17 amino acids. V was cut by 3 bases and J by 7 bases, with 21 bases left in between.

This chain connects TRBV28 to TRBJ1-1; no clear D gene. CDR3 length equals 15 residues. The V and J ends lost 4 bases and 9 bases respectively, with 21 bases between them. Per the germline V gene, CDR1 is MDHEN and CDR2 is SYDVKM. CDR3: CASSSRFGGEGKAFF. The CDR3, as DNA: TGTGCCAGCAGTTCCCGGTTTGGCGGGGAAGGAAAAGCTTTCTTT.

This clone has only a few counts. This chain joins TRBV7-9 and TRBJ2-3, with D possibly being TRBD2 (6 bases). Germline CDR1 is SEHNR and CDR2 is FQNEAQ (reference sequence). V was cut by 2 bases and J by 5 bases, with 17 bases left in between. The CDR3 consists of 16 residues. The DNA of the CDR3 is TGTGCCAGCAGCTTATCAGGATCCTCGGAGGGAGATACGCAGTATTTT. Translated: CASSLSGSSEGDTQYF.

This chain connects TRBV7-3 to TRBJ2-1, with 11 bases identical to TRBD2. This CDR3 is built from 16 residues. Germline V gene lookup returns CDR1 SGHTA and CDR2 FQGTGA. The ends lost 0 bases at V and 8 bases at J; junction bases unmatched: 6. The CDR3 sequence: CASSLTELAGGHEQFF. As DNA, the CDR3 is TGTGCCAGCAGCTTAACGGAATTAGCGGGGGGGCATGAGCAGTTCTTC.

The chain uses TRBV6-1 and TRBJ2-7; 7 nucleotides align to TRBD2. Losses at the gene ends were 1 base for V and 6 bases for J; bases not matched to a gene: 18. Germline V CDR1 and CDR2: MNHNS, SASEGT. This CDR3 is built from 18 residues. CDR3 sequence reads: CASSEGGRGRQEAGEQYF. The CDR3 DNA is TGTGCCAGCAGTGAAGGAGGGAGGGGTCGCCAAGAAGCGGGCGAGCAGTACTTC.